The T cell receptor (beta chain) described here comes from a study of shared clonotypes between healthy human individuals. The CDR3 totals 14 residues. The germline gives CDR1 SNHLY, CDR2 FYNNEI. Losses at the gene ends were 6 bases for V and 2 bases for J; bases not matched to a gene: 7. Per the authors' pipeline: In the immunoSEQ data, sequences were junction-only and lacked quality scores, so filtering differed. The data were produced by immunoSEQ multiplex PCR, yet TCRdb's version contains in-frame clones alone and is incomplete. That table furnishes V, J and clone size, whereas the DNA furnished D and trimming. The profile shows about 2 million clones, about 95% of them singletons. Overall study results and limits: Incomplete sequencing of sorted subsets was indicated by rarefaction despite large depth.

In the naive CD8 group, cells lacked CD45RO and were positively selected for CCR7, so terminally differentiated effector memory CD45RA+ cells were left out. In this sample, this clone turned up once. The antigen is not known. V usage is TRBV2 and J usage is TRBJ2-7; 7 bases fit TRBD2. Sequencing was performed on naive CD8+ T cells sorted from blood. The TCR was taken from a man aged 18 to 30 in good health. The CDR3 coding sequence is TGTGCCAGCAGGAGCGGGGATTGGGCCTACGAGCAGTACTTC. This translates into CASRSGDWAYEQYF. Looking up the rest from reference TRBV2 and TRBJ2-7 gives the full variable domain: EPEVTQTPSHQVTQMGQEVILRCVPISNHLYFYWYRQILGQKVEFLVSFYNNEISEKSEIFDDQFSVERPDGSNFTLKIRSTKLEDSAMYFCASRSGDWAYEQYFGPGTRLTVT.